Following are 4 T cell receptor beta chains from one sample sequenced in a study of cytotoxic CD8 clonotypes in ibrutinib-treated CLL. TCRdb's copy holds only in-frame clones and misses some; the assay was immunoSEQ multiplex PCR. The table includes just over 200,000 clones, roughly 65% detected once. The specimen was PBMCs, collected after 12 months of ibrutinib treatment. These receptors came from a human donor with chronic lymphocytic leukemia.

Only a few counts were recorded for this clone. V gene TRBV4-1 combines with J gene TRBJ2-1; TRBD2 matches at 10 bases. The CDR3 has 15 amino acids. J was trimmed by 8 bases and V by 6 bases; bases with no gene match: 10. Germline lookup yields CDR1 MGHRA and CDR2 YSYEKL. The CDR3 nucleotides read TGCGCCAGCAGTGTGACTAGCGGGTTCCCCGATGAGCAGTTCTTC. Amino acid sequence: CASSVTSGFPDEQFF.

The V call is TRBV7-9, the J call TRBJ2-3, with 10 bases matching TRBD1. The J segment lost 8 bases and the V segment lost 1 base, leaving 9 bases of the junction unmatched. This CDR3 is built from 16 residues. Per the germline V gene, CDR1 is SEHNR and CDR2 is FQNEAQ (reference sequence). This chain's CDR3 is CASSLDSGQGIATQYF. The CDR3 DNA reads as TGTGCCAGCAGCTTAGATTCGGGACAGGGGATCGCTACGCAGTATTTT.

This rearrangement joins TRBV4-3 to TRBJ1-1; 8 bases match TRBD1. The CDR3 length is 14 residues. Germline V gene lookup returns CDR1 LGHNA and CDR2 YSLEER. Trimming cost V 8 bases and J 1 base; bases outside gene matches: 6. The CDR3 DNA reads TGCGCCAGCCGGTTCGGGACAGGGAACACTGAAGCTTTCTTT. It translates to CASRFGTGNTEAFF.

The V and J genes are TRBV7-3 and TRBJ2-2; D not resolved. The V gene's germline CDR1 is SGHTA and CDR2 FQGTGA. This CDR3 region has 13 residues. V lost 1 base and J 5 bases, leaving 5 bases between the germline ends. The CDR3 is CASSLSSTGELFF. DNA of the CDR3: TGTGCCAGCAGCTTAAGTAGTACCGGGGAGCTGTTTTTT.